These T cell receptor beta chains were read from a single sample in a study of T cells in Graves' hyperthyroidism and ophthalmopathy. A single record per CDR3 protein comes from TCRdb applying MiXCR to the multiplex PCR reads. Among about 620,000 distinct CDR3 sequences, about 16% were seen once, and the ten largest hold 3.5% to 4%. The source material was blood. These receptors originate from a woman in her twenties or thirties with Graves' hyperthyroidism. The conserved cysteine and the conserved F or W are not part of the CDR3 here. Rows may omit the clone size; those that give it use once, few, many or a size class.

>TRBJ2-5|TRBV2|many
ASTLGFGPDPQETQY
>TRBJ2-1|TRBV7-2|many
ASSLGGGTAYNEQF
>TRBJ2-5|TRBV2|many
ASGQGNTQETQY
>TRBJ2-3|TRBV7-9|NA
ASKPGHSTDTQY
>TRBJ2-3|TRBV19|few
ASSISAGGTDTQY
>TRBJ2-1|TRBV18|NA
ASSPLAGVANNEQF
>TRBJ2-7|TRBV13|NA
ASRRAGAYEQY
>TRBJ2-7|TRBV19|NA
ASSMDQNTYEQY
>TRBJ1-1|TRBV5-1|many
ASSRSGNTEAF
>TRBJ2-5|TRBV7-2|many
ASSLVAGRQETQY
>TRBJ2-2|TRBV15|NA
ATRDTGELF
>TRBJ2-2|TRBV7-9|NA
ASSPGWDFNTGELF
>TRBJ1-4|TRBV6-2/TRBV6-3|many
ASSYSTTNEKLF
>TRBJ2-3|TRBV7-9|NA
ASSRTSGTWDTQY